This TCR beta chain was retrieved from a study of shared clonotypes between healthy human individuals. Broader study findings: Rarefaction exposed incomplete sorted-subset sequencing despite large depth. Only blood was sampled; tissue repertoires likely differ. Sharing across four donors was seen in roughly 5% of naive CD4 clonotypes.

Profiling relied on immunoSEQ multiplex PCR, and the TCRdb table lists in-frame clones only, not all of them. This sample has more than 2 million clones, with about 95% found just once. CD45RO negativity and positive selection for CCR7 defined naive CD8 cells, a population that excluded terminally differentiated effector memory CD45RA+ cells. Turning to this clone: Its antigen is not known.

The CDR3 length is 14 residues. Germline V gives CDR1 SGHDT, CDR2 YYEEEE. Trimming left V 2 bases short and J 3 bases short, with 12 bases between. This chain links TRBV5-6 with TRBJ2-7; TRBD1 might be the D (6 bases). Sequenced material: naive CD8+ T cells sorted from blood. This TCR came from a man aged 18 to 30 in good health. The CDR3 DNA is TGTGCCAGCAGCTTACAGGGCGTAGGCTACGAGCAGTACTTC. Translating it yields CASSLQGVGYEQYF.